These T cell receptor beta chains were read from a single sample in a study of T cell repertoires in cytomegalovirus infection. Via MiXCR, TCRdb re-called the reads, giving one row per CDR3 protein. The data hold some 300,000 distinct CDR3 sequences, with roughly 15% observed a single time. The material sequenced was PBMCs. The receptors come from a human donor in good health (CMV status not recorded). Some clones in this sample may be carry-over from other donors' samples. The conserved cysteine and the conserved F or W are not part of the CDR3 here.

v_call | cdr3_aa
TRBV10-3 | AISGTAAERGYT
TRBV20-1 | SARVRVGYNEQF
TRBV2 | ASRDGQSMNTEAF
TRBV28 | ASRRRGGQFYEQY
TRBV5-1 | ASSWTSNRLGPGGEQY
TRBV5-1 | ASSLPFGMTSGRGNEQF
TRBV12-5 | ASGLADRRDTQY
TRBV7-2 | ASSRQGQLF
TRBV19 | ASRSIRGREGPYNEQF
TRBV7-6 | ASSLVGSRNTEAF
TRBV20-1 | SAVRDTSYEQY
TRBV10-3 | AISGEWSSNEQF
TRBV18 | ASSPTGPRNQPQH
TRBV7-6 | ASSSGQGAQETQY
TRBV7-3 | ASTKGGAAGELF
TRBV4-1 | ASSGTGGYEQY
TRBV20-1 | LPAGGTYTEAF
TRBV6-5 | ASSYSGRNYGYT
TRBV12-5 | ASGLVPPEAF
TRBV5-1 | ASSSVGGGFTDTQY
TRBV6-4 | ASSVGQGADGYT
TRBV29-1 | SVEGQTGANEKLF
TRBV7-2 | ASRSGGRTGETQY
TRBV25-1 | ASSDQPLLTDTQY
TRBV7-2 | ASSPRARGGEKLF
TRBV7-3 | ASSSSGGGYT
TRBV5-6 | ASSYPDRRQETQY
TRBV24-1 | ATKKQGEFSEQF
TRBV5-4 | ASSLASGMGHNEQF
TRBV10-3 | AIKGAQETQY
TRBV7-2 | ASSSSLSGTNEKLF
TRBV5-1 | ASSKNANTGELF
TRBV5-6 | ASRRGTGIIDGYT
TRBV19 | ASRQGLNTGELF
TRBV10-3 | AISDGTKPNEQY
TRBV15 | ATSGYRQRGVTQY
TRBV20-1 | SARYRQGAGELF
TRBV28 | ASSLLPGWASPLH
TRBV10-3 | AISERGRTLSYEQY
TRBV9 | ASSVVETFGINEQF
TRBV7-9 | ASSQGTASTNEKLF
TRBV7-2 | ASSSHRGGEQY
TRBV4-2 | ASSDTVGRGNTEAF
TRBV20-1 | SARRAGRSTDTQY
TRBV6-1 | ASSEASRPQETQY
TRBV11-2 | ASSSPRRGNGYT
TRBV5-3 | ASSSRREVADTQY